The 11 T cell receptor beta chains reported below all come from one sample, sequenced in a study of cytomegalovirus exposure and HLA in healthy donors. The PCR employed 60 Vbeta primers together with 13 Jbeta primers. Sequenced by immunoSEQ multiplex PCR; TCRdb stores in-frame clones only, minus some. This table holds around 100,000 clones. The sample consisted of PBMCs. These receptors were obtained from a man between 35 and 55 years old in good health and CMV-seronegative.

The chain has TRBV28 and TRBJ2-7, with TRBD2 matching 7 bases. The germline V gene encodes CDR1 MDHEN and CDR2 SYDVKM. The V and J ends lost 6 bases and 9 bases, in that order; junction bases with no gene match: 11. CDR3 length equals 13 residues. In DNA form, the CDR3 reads TGTGCCAGCAGCCGTGTGGGGGGGTCGGCGCAGTACTTC. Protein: CASSRVGGSAQYF. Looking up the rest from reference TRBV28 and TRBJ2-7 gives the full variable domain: DVKVTQSSRYLVKRTGEKVFLECVQDMDHENMFWYRQDPGLGLRLIYFSYDVKMKEKGDIPEGYSVSREKKERFSLILESASTNQTSMYLCASSRVGGSAQYFGPGTRLTVT.

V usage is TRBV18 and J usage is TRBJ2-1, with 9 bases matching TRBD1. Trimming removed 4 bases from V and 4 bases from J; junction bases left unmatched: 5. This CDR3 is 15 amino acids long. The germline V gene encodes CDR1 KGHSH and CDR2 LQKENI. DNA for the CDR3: TGTGCCAGCTCACTCGACAGGGGGGGTTACAATGAGCAGTTCTTC. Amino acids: CASSLDRGGYNEQFF.

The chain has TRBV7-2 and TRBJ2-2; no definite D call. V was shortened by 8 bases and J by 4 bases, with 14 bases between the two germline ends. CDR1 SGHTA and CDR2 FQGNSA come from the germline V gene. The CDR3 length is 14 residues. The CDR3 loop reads CASRMRKGTGELFF. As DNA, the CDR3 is TGTGCCAGCCGGATGAGGAAAGGCACCGGGGAGCTGTTTTTT.

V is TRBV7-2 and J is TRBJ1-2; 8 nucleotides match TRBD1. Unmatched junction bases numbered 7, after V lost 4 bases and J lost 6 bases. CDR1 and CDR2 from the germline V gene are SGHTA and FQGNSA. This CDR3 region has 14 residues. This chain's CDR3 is CASSYSRGLDGYTF. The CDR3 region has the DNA TGTGCCAGCAGCTATAGCAGGGGGCTCGATGGCTACACCTTC.

CDR3 in DNA: TGTGCCAGCAGCGCCAGGACAGGGGCGCATGGCTACACCTTC. Translating gives CASSARTGAHGYTF. V and J are TRBV13 and TRBJ1-2; TRBD1 matches at 9 bases. This CDR3 region has 14 residues. The germline V gene encodes CDR1 PRHDT and CDR2 FYEKMQ (reference sequence). V lost 5 bases to trimming and J lost 6 bases; unmatched junction nucleotides: 7.

The CDR3 DNA reads TGTGCCAGCAGCCATGGAGAGAAGGATTATACGCAGTATTTT. Amino acids: CASSHGEKDYTQYF. The rearrangement joins TRBV7-2 to TRBJ2-3; D remains ambiguous. The CDR3 has 14 amino acids. Germline V CDR1 and CDR2: SGHTA, FQGNSA. Deletions cut 5 bases from V and 7 bases from J, with 16 bases between. The full variable domain, in which reference TRBV7-2 and TRBJ2-3 provide the parts outside the CDR3, is GAGVSQSPSNKVTEKGKDVELRCDPISGHTALYWYRQSLGQGLEFLIYFQGNSAPDKSGLPSDRFSAERTGGSVSTLTIQRTQQEDSAVYLCASSHGEKDYTQYFGPGTRLTVL.

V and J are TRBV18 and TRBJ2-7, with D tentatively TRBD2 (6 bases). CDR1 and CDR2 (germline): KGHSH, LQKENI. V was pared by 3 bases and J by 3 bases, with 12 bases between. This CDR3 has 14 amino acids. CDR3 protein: CASSPGTSVYEQYF. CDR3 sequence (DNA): TGTGCCAGCTCACCCGGGACTTCTGTCTACGAGCAGTACTTC. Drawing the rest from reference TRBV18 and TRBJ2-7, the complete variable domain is NAGVMQNPRHLVRRRGQEARLRCSPMKGHSHVYWYRQLPEEGLKFMVYLQKENIIDESGMPKERFSAEFPKEGPSILRIQQVVRGDSAAYFCASSPGTSVYEQYFGPGTRLTVT.

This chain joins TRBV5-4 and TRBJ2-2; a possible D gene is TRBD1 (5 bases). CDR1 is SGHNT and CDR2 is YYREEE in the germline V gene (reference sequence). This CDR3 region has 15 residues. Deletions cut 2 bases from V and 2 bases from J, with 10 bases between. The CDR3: CASSFLRGNTGELFF. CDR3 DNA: TGTGCCAGCAGCTTTCTAAGGGGCAACACCGGGGAGCTGTTTTTT.

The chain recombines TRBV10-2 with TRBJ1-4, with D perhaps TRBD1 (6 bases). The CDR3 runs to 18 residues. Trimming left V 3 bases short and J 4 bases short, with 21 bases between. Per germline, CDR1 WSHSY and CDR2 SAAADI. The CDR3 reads CASSEGGYGGLNNEKLFF. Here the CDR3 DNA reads TGCGCCAGCAGTGAAGGGGGATACGGGGGGCTTAATAATGAAAAACTGTTTTTT.

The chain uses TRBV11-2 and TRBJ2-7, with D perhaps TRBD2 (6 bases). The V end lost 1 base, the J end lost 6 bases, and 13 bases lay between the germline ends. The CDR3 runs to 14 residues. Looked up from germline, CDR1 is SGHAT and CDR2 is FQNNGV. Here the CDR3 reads CASSLGAGGLEQYF. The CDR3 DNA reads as TGTGCCAGCAGCTTAGGGGCTGGAGGGCTCGAGCAGTACTTC.

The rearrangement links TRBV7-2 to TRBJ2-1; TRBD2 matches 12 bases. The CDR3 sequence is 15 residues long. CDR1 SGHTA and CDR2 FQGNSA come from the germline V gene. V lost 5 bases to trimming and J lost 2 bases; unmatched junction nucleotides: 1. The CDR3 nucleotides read TGTGCCAGCAGCCCTAGCGGGGGGGCCTACAATGAGCAGTTCTTC. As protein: CASSPSGGAYNEQFF.